A single sample gave rise to the 5 T cell receptor beta chains below, sequenced in a study of Graves' ophthalmopathy and Graves' hyperthyroidism. RNA transcripts yielded amplified TCR beta CDR3 regions. RT-PCR in the first round used HTBI primers; a second-round multiplex PCR followed. TCRdb reprocessed the multiplex PCR reads with MiXCR, giving one entry per CDR3 protein. The sample lists 350,000 to 400,000 distinct CDR3 sequences, roughly 14% occurring once. The specimen sequenced was peripheral blood. These receptors were obtained from a young woman with stable Graves' hyperthyroidism.

This clonotype has at least ten counts. The rearrangement joins TRBV12-3 or TRBV12-4 to TRBJ1-2; TRBD1 aligns across 12 bases. V was pared by 3 bases and J by 7 bases, with 3 bases of the junction left unmatched. The CDR3 spans 14 residues. CDR3 protein: CASSFGTGGRGYTF. In DNA form, the CDR3 reads TGTGCCAGCAGTTTTGGGACAGGGGGCCGTGGCTACACCTTC.

This clonotype was counted at least ten times. The genes are TRBV27 and TRBJ1-2; D may be TRBD1 (6 bases). The V gene lost 3 bases and the J gene lost 2 bases, with 13 bases spanning the gap. The CDR3 has 15 amino acids. CDR1 is MNHEY and CDR2 is SMNVEV in the germline V gene (reference sequence). The CDR3 DNA follows: TGTGCCAGCAGTTTCCTAGACAGGAAAAACTATGGCTACACCTTC. Its translation is CASSFLDRKNYGYTF.

The chain is built from TRBV20-1 and TRBJ1-1, with 8 bases aligning to TRBD1. After removal of 0 bases from V and 0 bases from J, the junction contained 9 bases not matched to a gene. Germline V gene lookup returns CDR1 DFQATT and CDR2 SNEGSKA (reference sequence). The CDR3 covers 17 residues. The CDR3 DNA reads TGCAGTGCTAGAGACGCTCGACAGGGGACGTTGAACACTGAAGCTTTCTTT. Encoded protein: CSARDARQGTLNTEAFF.

This chain joins TRBV20-1 and TRBJ1-2; D might be TRBD1 (5 bases). Germline V gives CDR1 DFQATT, CDR2 SNEGSKA (reference sequence). V was trimmed by 1 base and J by 6 bases, leaving 18 bases between them. The CDR3 totals 15 residues. The CDR3 DNA follows: TGCAGTGCTAGAGTCTTGGGACGGGTGTTGAATGGCTACACCTTC. Residues: CSARVLGRVLNGYTF.

This clonotype was seen at least ten times. J is TRBJ1-1 and V is TRBV6-5, with D maybe TRBD1 (6 bases). Germline V gene lookup returns CDR1 MNHEY and CDR2 SVGAGI. The CDR3 totals 16 residues. Trimming removed 2 bases from V and 0 bases from J, with 13 bases in between. The CDR3 is CASSYRTVSMNTEAFF. The CDR3 DNA reads TGTGCCAGCAGTTACAGGACAGTTTCAATGAACACTGAAGCTTTCTTT.